The 29 T cell receptor beta chains below all came from one sample that was sequenced in a study of shared clonotypes between healthy human individuals. Libraries were prepared by immunoSEQ multiplex PCR; TCRdb keeps only in-frame clonotypes and omits some of them. This sample has around 1,100,000 clones, with around 77% found just once. What was sequenced was memory CD4+ T cells from PBMCs. Subset defined: CD45RA-negative fraction. These receptors all stem from a man between 18 and 29 years old in good health. Some clones in this sample may be carry-over from other donors' samples.

The genes are TRBV28 and TRBJ1-1, with D uncertain. The germline V gene encodes CDR1 MDHEN and CDR2 SYDVKM. The CDR3 runs to 17 residues. V lost 3 bases and J lost 1, with 18 bases in between. CDR3 in DNA: TGTGCCAGCAGTTTGGGAAGGCGGGGAGAGGCGAACACTGAAGCTTTCTTT. It codes for CASSLGRRGEANTEAFF.

A remark on this clone: The sample carries other DNA sequences with the same CDR3. The rearrangement joins TRBV9 to TRBJ2-5; maybe TRBD1 (6 bases). CDR3 length: 14 residues. Germline V CDR1 and CDR2: SGDLS, YYNGEE. V shed 0 bases and J shed 5 bases, with 11 bases lying between them. The CDR3 spells CASSVEGGRETQYF. Written as DNA, the CDR3 is TGTGCCAGCAGCGTAGAAGGGGGAAGGGAGACCCAGTACTTC.

V and J are TRBV29-1 and TRBJ1-1; 9 bases are a match to TRBD1. The CDR3 is made up of 15 amino acids. The germline CDR1 and CDR2 sequences are SQVTM and ANQGSEA. With 6 bases clipped from V and 1 base from J, the junction kept 9 bases outside the gene matches. As DNA, the CDR3 is TGCAGCGTCGTAAACAGGGGGCGACAGAACACTGAAGCTTTCTTT. Amino acids: CSVVNRGRQNTEAFF.

The V and J genes are TRBV11-2 and TRBJ2-7, with D perhaps matching TRBD1 (6 bases). V lost 4 bases and J 3 bases, leaving 19 bases between the germline ends. Looked up from germline, CDR1 is SGHAT and CDR2 is FQNNGV. CDR3 length: 16 amino acids. The CDR3 DNA is TGTGCCAGCAGCTCGACCCCAACAGGGATCGGCTACGAGCAGTACTTC. Protein: CASSSTPTGIGYEQYF.

The chain uses TRBV6-6 and TRBJ2-7, with TRBD2 matching 8 bases. This CDR3 spans 14 amino acids. V shed 6 bases and J 5 bases; nucleotides not matched to a gene: 9. Germline assignment: CDR1 MNHNY and CDR2 SVGAGI (reference sequence). The CDR3 protein is CASRTSSGSDEQYF. The CDR3 nucleotides read TGTGCCAGCAGGACGTCCAGCGGGAGCGACGAGCAGTACTTC.

The table lists this clone with a few counts. Other nucleotide sequences in the sample specify the same CDR3. This sequence joins TRBV2 and TRBJ2-3; 7 nucleotides match TRBD2. V dropped 6 bases and J dropped 7; count of bases not matched to a gene: 10. Germline loops: CDR1 SNHLY, CDR2 FYNNEI. The CDR3 runs 14 residues. The CDR3 sequence: CASRGPSGSHTQYF. CDR3 DNA: TGTGCCAGCAGGGGACCTAGCGGTAGTCATACGCAGTATTTT.

J is TRBJ1-2 and V is TRBV7-2, with D possibly being TRBD1 (5 bases). The germline V and J ends were trimmed by 1 base and 8 bases, with 11 bases remaining between them. The length of the CDR3 is 13 residues. Germline V gene data show CDR1 as SGHTA and CDR2 as FQGNSA. CDR3 DNA: TGTGCCAGCAGCTTAGAGGGCAGGGACGGCTACACCTTC. Translating it yields CASSLEGRDGYTF.

This chain uses TRBV29-1 with TRBJ2-5; 14 nucleotides match TRBD2. Looked up from germline, CDR1 is SQVTM and CDR2 is ANQGSEA. The CDR3 runs to 19 residues. Trimming removed 2 bases from V and 0 bases from J; junction bases left unmatched: 11. CDR3 DNA: TGCAGCGTTGAAATCAGAAGCGGACTAGCGGGAGGTCACCAAGAGACCCAGTACTTC. Residues: CSVEIRSGLAGGHQETQYF. Using reference TRBV29-1 and TRBJ2-5 for the parts outside the CDR3, the full variable domain is SAVISQKPSRDICQRGTSLTIQCQVDSQVTMMFWYRQQPGQSLTLIATANQGSEATYESGFVIDKFPISRPNLTFSTLTVSNMSPEDSSIYLCSVEIRSGLAGGHQETQYFGPGTRLLVL.

The chain joins TRBV5-5 to TRBJ2-1; D may match TRBD1 or TRBD2 (6 bases each). Germline CDR1 and CDR2: SGHKS and YYEKEE (reference sequence). The ends were cut back, 1 base at V and 3 bases at J, with 14 bases in the middle. CDR3 length: 16 amino acids. Written as DNA, the CDR3 is TGTGCCAGCAGCTTGAACGGAGGGGGAAACTACAATGAGCAGTTCTTC. Translation: CASSLNGGGNYNEQFF. Supplemented by reference TRBV5-5 and TRBJ2-1, the full variable domain reads DAGVTQSPTHLIKTRGQQVTLRCSPISGHKSVSWYQQVLGQGPQFIFQYYEKEERGRGNFPDRFSARQFPNYSSELNVNALLLGDSALYLCASSLNGGGNYNEQFFGPGTRLTVL.

The V and J genes are TRBV14 and TRBJ2-5; D remains unclear. Trimming stripped 7 bases from V and 2 bases from J, with 11 bases between. The CDR3 consists of 13 residues. CDR1 and CDR2 from the germline V gene are SGHDN and FVKESK. CDR3 coding DNA: TGTGCCAGCACCCGCTCTTCGCAAGAGACCCAGTACTTC. Translation: CASTRSSQETQYF.

V usage is TRBV7-3 and J usage is TRBJ2-7, with no clear D. Trimming cost V 5 bases and J 10 bases, with 21 bases left between them. The CDR3 consists of 14 residues. Germline V CDR1 and CDR2: SGHTA, FQGTGA. The CDR3 loop is CASSPSHTMGKQYF. The CDR3 DNA is TGTGCCAGCAGCCCATCTCATACTATGGGAAAACAGTACTTC.

The rearrangement links TRBV5-5 to TRBJ2-1; 9 bases map to TRBD1. Germline-derived CDR1 and CDR2 are SGHKS and YYEKEE (reference sequence). The CDR3 covers 14 residues. V trimming: 8 bases; J trimming: 8 bases; junction bases outside the gene matches: 11. The CDR3 spells CARPGTGYLYEQFF. The DNA for the CDR3 is TGTGCCAGACCCGGGACAGGGTACTTGTATGAGCAGTTCTTC.

V is TRBV7-8 and J is TRBJ2-6; D might be TRBD1 (5 bases). With 3 bases removed from V and 0 bases from J, the gap between germline ends came to 12 bases. Germline-derived CDR1 and CDR2 are SGHVS and FQNEAQ. The CDR3 is 17 amino acids. The CDR3 protein is CASSLETAFSGANVLTF. CDR3 sequence (DNA): TGTGCCAGCAGCTTGGAGACAGCCTTCTCTGGGGCCAACGTCCTGACTTTC.

The J gene is TRBJ1-1, the V gene TRBV7-3, with a tentative D call TRBD1 (5 bases). The CDR3 totals 13 residues. V dropped 6 bases and J dropped 4 bases, with 12 bases sitting between them. CDR1 SGHTA and CDR2 FQGTGA come from the germline V gene. The CDR3 here is CASRQGVGTEAFF. CDR3 nucleotides: TGTGCCAGCAGGCAGGGTGTTGGCACTGAAGCTTTCTTT.

The chain recombines TRBV25-1 with TRBJ1-1; TRBD1 might be the D (5 bases). This CDR3 contains 15 residues. Germline CDR1 is MGHDK and CDR2 is SYGVNS. Trimming shortened V by 2 bases and J by 0 bases, and 10 bases separated the two germline ends. CDR3 DNA sequence: TGTGCCAGCAGTGAAAGACAGCACATGAACACTGAAGCTTTCTTT. As protein: CASSERQHMNTEAFF.

V and J are TRBV18 and TRBJ2-3; 12 bases are a match to TRBD2. The CDR3 is 18 amino acids. Unmatched junction bases numbered 10, after V lost 3 bases and J lost 3 bases. CDR1 KGHSH and CDR2 LQKENI come from the germline V gene. The CDR3 DNA reads TGTGCCAGCTCACCGTCGCCTAGCGGGAGGGCCGGTACAGATACGCAGTATTTT. Protein: CASSPSPSGRAGTDTQYF.

Comment on this clone: Other DNA sequences in this sample translate to the same CDR3. This rearrangement joins TRBV2 to TRBJ2-5; D possibly corresponds to TRBD2 (6 bases). Trimming stripped 3 bases from V and 5 bases from J, with 10 bases between. CDR1 is SNHLY, CDR2 FYNNEI, per germline. The length of the CDR3 is 13 residues. The CDR3 DNA is TGTGCCAGCAGTGATGTAGGGAGGGAGACCCAGTACTTC. It yields the protein CASSDVGRETQYF.

The chain recombines TRBV27 with TRBJ2-3; weak D call: TRBD2 (6 bases). V dropped 7 bases and J dropped 8 bases, with 22 bases sitting between them. CDR3 length: 15 amino acids. The germline V gene encodes CDR1 MNHEY and CDR2 SMNVEV (reference sequence). CDR3 nucleotides: TGTGCCAGCATATCGGTTCAGGGAGGAAGGGTTACGCAGTATTTT. Encoded protein: CASISVQGGRVTQYF.

In nucleotides, the CDR3 is TGTGCTAGTGGTTTGGGAAACAGGGGCGCCCAAGAGACCCAGTACTTC. Protein sequence: CASGLGNRGAQETQYF. The chain joins TRBV12-5 to TRBJ2-5, with TRBD1 matching 7 bases. There are 16 residues in the CDR3. V was pared by 1 base and J by 1 base, with 6 bases of the junction left unmatched. The V gene's germline CDR1 is LGHNT and CDR2 FRNRAP.

V usage is TRBV2 and J usage is TRBJ1-1; maybe TRBD1 (5 bases). CDR1 is SNHLY, CDR2 FYNNEI, per germline. The CDR3 consists of 13 residues. Trimming shortened V by 8 bases and J by 3 bases, and 13 bases separated the two germline ends. The CDR3 bases are TGTGCCAGCGGGGGGGAGGTGGACACTGAAGCTTTCTTT. Protein product: CASGGEVDTEAFF.

The V gene is TRBV28, the J gene TRBJ1-1, with no clear D. Germline V gene data show CDR1 as MDHEN and CDR2 as SYDVKM. The CDR3 is made up of 13 amino acids. Trimming took 1 base from V and 7 from J, leaving 10 bases between them. The CDR3 protein is CASSLSAADEAFF. CDR3 nucleotide sequence: TGTGCCAGCAGTTTATCGGCGGCCGATGAAGCTTTCTTT.

The chain combines TRBV23-1 with TRBJ2-7; D perhaps matches TRBD1 (6 bases). TRBV23-1 counts as an open reading frame of uncertain function. V was shortened by 4 bases and J by 1 base, with 26 bases between the two germline ends. The CDR3 covers 19 residues. The CDR3 DNA reads TGCGCCAGCAGTCCCCAACCTCGGTGGGGGCGTCTTTGGTCCTACGAGCAGTACTTC. Translating gives CASSPQPRWGRLWSYEQYF.

Concerning this clone: Other nucleotide sequences in the sample specify the same CDR3. The V and J genes are TRBV19 and TRBJ1-5; D uncertain. The CDR3 covers 12 residues. Germline V gene lookup returns CDR1 LNHDA and CDR2 SQIVND (reference sequence). Trimming shortened V by 3 bases and J by 7 bases, and 7 bases separated the two germline ends. CDR3 protein: CASSIGEQPQHF. CDR3 bases: TGTGCCAGTAGTATTGGGGAGCAGCCCCAGCATTTT. Variable domain in full (rest from reference TRBV19 and TRBJ1-5): DGGITQSPKYLFRKEGQNVTLSCEQNLNHDAMYWYRQDPGQGLRLIYYSQIVNDFQKGDIAEGYSVSREKKESFPLTVTSAQKNPTAFYLCASSIGEQPQHFGDGTRLSIL.

The chain is built from TRBV29-1 and TRBJ2-5, with D perhaps TRBD2 (6 bases). V lost 4 bases to trimming and J lost 5 bases, with 11 bases between them. Germline values: CDR1 SQVTM, CDR2 ANQGSEA. The CDR3 totals 12 residues. CDR3 coding DNA: TGCAGCGTTGTGTGGGGGAGGGAGACCCAGTACTTC. This translates into CSVVWGRETQYF.

The chain carries TRBV5-1 and TRBJ2-3; 13 bases fit TRBD2. The germline CDR1 and CDR2 sequences are SGHRS and YFSETQ. The CDR3 runs to 16 residues. The trim removed 3 bases at V and 4 bases at J, leaving 5 bases unmatched. CDR3 coding DNA: TGCGCCAGCAGCTGGACTAGCGGGAGCCCCGCAGATACGCAGTATTTT. It is translated as CASSWTSGSPADTQYF.

This chain's CDR3 is CASSPPTFIEQYF. In nucleotides, the CDR3 is TGTGCCAGCTCACCACCGACCTTCATCGAGCAGTACTTC. The chain employs TRBV18 and TRBJ2-7; D not resolved. The V end lost 0 bases, the J end lost 6 bases, and 9 bases lay between the germline ends. Germline CDR1 and CDR2: KGHSH and LQKENI. The CDR3 length is 13 residues.

The gene calls are TRBV10-1 and TRBJ2-1, with 7 positions matching TRBD2. This CDR3 contains 16 residues. With 0 bases clipped from V and 5 bases from J, the junction kept 7 bases outside the gene matches. From germline, CDR1 is WNHNN and CDR2 SYGVQD (reference sequence). The CDR3, as DNA: TGCGCCAGCAGTGAGTCGTGGGCTAGCGGCAACAATGAGCAGTTCTTC. Its translation: CASSESWASGNNEQFF.

About this clone itself: The sample holds other DNA sequences that translate to the same CDR3. The chain employs TRBV6-5 and TRBJ2-1; D is ambiguous. Germline assignment: CDR1 MNHEY and CDR2 SVGAGI. V was clipped by 8 bases and J by 0 bases, with 11 bases between them. The CDR3 runs 14 residues. For the CDR3, the DNA is TGTGCCAGCCGACGCGATTTCTCCTACAATGAGCAGTTCTTC. Translation: CASRRDFSYNEQFF.

As for this clone: Given a far larger clone just one base away, this is likely a sequencing read error. This sample includes further DNA sequences coding for the same CDR3. The chain joins TRBV9 to TRBJ1-1; D is uncertain. V dropped 4 bases and J dropped 0 bases, with 7 bases sitting between them. Germline CDR1 SGDLS, CDR2 YYNGEE. The length of the CDR3 is 13 residues. The CDR3 reads CASSKGMNTEAFF. The CDR3 nucleotides read TGTGCCAGCAGCAAGGGTATGAACACTGAAGCTTTCTTT. The whole variable domain, remainder taken from reference TRBV9 and TRBJ1-1, is DSGVTQTPKHLITATGQRVTLRCSPRSGDLSVYWYQQSLDQGLQFLIQYYNGEERAKGNILERFSAQQFPDLHSELNLSSLELGDSALYFCASSKGMNTEAFFGQGTRLTVV.